Reported below is one T cell receptor beta chain. Its antigen remains unknown. The data are from a study of T cell responses to AZD1222 COVID-19 vaccine. The CDR3 runs 13 residues. Trimming shortened V by 0 bases and J by 6 bases, and 8 bases separated the two germline ends. Germline V lookup: CDR1 SGHRS, CDR2 YFSETQ. Regarding the study as a whole: Reportedly, nearly half of unique spike TCRs recognized epitopes outside B.1.351/B.1.1.7 mutations.

Here immunoSEQ multiplex PCR was the method, and the copy in TCRdb shows in-frame clones only, minus some. The data show roughly 86,000 clones, with around 85% seen just once and about 4.5% held by the top ten. V gene TRBV5-1 combines with J gene TRBJ2-3; maybe TRBD2 (5 bases). The origin of this receptor is an adult who received the AZD1222 COVID-19 vaccine. The sample was peripheral blood, taken 28 days after the second AZD1222 dose. The CDR3 nucleotides read TGCGCCAGCAGCTTGGTGCCGGGGGATACGCAGTATTTT. Translating gives CASSLVPGDTQYF.